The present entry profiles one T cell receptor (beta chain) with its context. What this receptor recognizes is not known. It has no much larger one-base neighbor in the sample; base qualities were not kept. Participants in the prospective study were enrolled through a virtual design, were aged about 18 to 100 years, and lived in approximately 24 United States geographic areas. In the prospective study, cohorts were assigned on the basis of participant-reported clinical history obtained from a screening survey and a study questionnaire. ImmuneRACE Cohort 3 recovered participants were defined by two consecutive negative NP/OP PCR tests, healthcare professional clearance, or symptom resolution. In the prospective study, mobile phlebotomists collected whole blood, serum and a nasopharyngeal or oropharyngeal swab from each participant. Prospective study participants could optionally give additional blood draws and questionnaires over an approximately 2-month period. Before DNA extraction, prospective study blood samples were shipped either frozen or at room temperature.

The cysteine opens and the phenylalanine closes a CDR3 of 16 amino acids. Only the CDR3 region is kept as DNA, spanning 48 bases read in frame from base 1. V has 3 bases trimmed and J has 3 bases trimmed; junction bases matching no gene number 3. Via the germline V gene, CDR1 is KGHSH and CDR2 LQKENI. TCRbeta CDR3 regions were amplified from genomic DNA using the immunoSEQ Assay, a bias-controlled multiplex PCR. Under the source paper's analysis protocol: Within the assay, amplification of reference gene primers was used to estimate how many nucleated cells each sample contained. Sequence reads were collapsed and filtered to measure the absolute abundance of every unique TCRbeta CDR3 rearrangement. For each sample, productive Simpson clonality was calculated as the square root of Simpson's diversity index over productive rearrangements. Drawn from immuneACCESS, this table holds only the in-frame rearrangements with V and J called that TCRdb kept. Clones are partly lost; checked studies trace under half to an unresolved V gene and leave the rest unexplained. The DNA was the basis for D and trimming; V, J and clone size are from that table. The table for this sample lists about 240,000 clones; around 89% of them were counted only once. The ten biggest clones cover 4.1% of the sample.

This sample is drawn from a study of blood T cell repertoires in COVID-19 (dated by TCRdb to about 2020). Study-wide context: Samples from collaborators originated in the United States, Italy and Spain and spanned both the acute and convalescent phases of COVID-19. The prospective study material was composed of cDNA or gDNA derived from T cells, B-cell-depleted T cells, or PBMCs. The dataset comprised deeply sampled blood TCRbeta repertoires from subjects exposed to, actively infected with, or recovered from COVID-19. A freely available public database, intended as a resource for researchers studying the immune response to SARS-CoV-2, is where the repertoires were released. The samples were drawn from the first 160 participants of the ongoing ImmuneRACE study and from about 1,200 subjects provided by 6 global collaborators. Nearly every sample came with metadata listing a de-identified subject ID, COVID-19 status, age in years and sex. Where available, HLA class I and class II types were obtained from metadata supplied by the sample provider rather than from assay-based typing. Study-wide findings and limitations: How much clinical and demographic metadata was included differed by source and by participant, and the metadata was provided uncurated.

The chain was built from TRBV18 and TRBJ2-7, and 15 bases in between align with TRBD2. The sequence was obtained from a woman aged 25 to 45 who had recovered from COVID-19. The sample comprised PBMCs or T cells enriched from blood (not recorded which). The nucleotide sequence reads TGTGCCAGCTCACCGGGACTAGCGGGAGGACTCTACGAGCAGTACTTC. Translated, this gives CASSPGLAGGLYEQYF.